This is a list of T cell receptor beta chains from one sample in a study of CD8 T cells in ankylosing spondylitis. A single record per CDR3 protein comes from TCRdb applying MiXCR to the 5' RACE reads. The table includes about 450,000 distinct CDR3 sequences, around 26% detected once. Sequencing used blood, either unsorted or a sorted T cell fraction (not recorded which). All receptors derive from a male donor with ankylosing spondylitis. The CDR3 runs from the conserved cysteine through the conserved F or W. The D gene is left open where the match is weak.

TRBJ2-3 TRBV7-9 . CASSFSLNTDTQYF
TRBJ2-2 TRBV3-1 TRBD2 CASSQGGTSGSRELFF
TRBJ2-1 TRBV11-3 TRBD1 CASSSDRDAYNEQFF
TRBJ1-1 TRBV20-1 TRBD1 CSARGQLGTEAFF
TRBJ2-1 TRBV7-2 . CASTPAGFYNEQFF
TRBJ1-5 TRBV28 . CASILGGMYNQPQHF
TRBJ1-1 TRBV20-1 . CSASHPYEAFF
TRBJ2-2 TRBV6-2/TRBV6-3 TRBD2 CASSYSGLAGVPRDTGELFF
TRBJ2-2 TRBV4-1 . CASSQRGAVNTGELFF
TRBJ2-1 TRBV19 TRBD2 CASSIRAGSENEQFF
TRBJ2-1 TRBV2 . CASAGGGEQFF
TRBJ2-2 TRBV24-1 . CATKDRNTGELFF
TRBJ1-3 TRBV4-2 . CASSQEALLRGNTIYF
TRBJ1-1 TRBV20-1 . CSASGLVGTEAFF
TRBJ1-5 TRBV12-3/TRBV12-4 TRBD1 CASRTGGNQPQHF
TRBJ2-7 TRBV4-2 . CASSRNRVGTTEQYF
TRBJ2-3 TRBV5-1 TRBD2 CASSLVASGTSTDTQYF
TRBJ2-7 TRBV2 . CASSDGVAPYEQYF
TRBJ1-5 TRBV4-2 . CASSQEGGIDQPQHF
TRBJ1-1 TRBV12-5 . CASGRGEDTEAFF
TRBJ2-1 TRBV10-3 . CAISELRSSYNEQFF
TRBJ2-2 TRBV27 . CASSLLQGLSGELFF
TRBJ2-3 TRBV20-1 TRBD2 CSASLGGLGPRDTQYF
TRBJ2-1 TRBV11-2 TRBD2 CASSLDRLAGRYNEQFF
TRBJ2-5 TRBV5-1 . CASSLGDGRTQYF
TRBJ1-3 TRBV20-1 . CSARGHGGNTIYF
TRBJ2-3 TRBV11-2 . CASTPRGHGSSTDTQYF
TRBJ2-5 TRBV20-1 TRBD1 CSATSGGKETQYF
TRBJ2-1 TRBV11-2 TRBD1 CASSKGQGARNEQFF
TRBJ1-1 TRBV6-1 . CASSEGASPSEF
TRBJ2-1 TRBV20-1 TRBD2 CSAREREGGYNEQFF
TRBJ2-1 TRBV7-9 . CASQVAAYNEQFF
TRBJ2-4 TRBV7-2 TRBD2 CASSHSGIENIQYF
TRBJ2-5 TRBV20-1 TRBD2 CSARDPGSGNQETQYF
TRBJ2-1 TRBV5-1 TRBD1 CASSLELTGKGYNEQFF
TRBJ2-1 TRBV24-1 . CATSDPNLSSYNEQFF
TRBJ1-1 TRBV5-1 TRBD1 CASSFEGQVNTEAFF
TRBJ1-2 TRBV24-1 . CATSDSWTDGYTF
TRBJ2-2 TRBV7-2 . CASSLFGAANTGELFF
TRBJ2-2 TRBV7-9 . CASSLGTMTGELFF
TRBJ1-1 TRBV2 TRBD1 CASREAGTGGSEAFF
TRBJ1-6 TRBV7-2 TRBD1 CASSLGTGGHSPLHF
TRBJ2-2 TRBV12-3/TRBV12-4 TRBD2 CASWKRDSNTGELFF
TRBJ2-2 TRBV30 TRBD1 CAWSAPGGIGGELFF
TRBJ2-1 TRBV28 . CASSWGKAEQFF
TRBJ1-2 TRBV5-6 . CASSSRQIYGYTF
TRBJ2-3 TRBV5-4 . CASSPSMDRTDTQYF
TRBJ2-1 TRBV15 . CATSKARGGGYNEQFF
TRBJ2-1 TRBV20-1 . CSASRLKGRNYNEQFF
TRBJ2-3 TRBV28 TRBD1 CASSYDRGADTQYF
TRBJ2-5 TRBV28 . CASSLGEVETQYF
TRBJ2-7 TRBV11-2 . CASSLFSFSYEQYF
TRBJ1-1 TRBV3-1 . CASSPIFGGRTEAFF
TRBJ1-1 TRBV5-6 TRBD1 CASSPGTGFVGAEAFF